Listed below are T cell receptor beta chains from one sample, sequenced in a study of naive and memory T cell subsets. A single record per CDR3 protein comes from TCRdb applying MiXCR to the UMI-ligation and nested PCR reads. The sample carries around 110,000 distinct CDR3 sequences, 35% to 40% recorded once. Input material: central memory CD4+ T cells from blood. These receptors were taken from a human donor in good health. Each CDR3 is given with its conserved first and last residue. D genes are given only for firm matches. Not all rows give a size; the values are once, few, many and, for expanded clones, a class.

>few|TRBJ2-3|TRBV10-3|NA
CAISPSSGDQTQYF
TGTGCCATCAGTCCCAGTAGTGGGGACCAAACGCAGTATTTT
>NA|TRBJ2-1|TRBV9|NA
CASSVTLGGEQFF
TGTGCCAGCAGTGTAACTCTAGGAGGTGAGCAGTTCTTC
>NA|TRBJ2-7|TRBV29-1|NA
CSVEKAGVGNEQYF
TGCAGCGTTGAGAAGGCCGGAGTAGGGAACGAGCAGTACTTC
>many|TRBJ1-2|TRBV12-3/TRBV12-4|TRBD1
CASSLGTGRDYGYTF
TGTGCCAGCAGTTTAGGGACAGGTCGGGACTATGGCTACACCTTC
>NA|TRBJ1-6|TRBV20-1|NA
CSVNRAADSPLHF
TGCAGTGTCAACAGGGCTGCGGATTCACCCCTCCACTTT
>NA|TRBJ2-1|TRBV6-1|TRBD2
CASSETSGTLYEQFF
TGTGCCAGCAGTGAAACTAGCGGGACTCTCTATGAGCAGTTCTTC
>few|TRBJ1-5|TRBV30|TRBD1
CAWGIGTGGNQPQHF
TGTGCCTGGGGGATCGGGACAGGGGGAAATCAGCCCCAGCATTTT
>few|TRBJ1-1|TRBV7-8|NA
CASSPHGAANTEAFF
TGTGCCAGCAGCCCACACGGGGCAGCGAACACTGAAGCTTTCTTT
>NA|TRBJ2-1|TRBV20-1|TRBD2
CSASKTSGYYNEQFF
TGCAGTGCTAGCAAGACTAGCGGGTACTACAATGAGCAGTTCTTC
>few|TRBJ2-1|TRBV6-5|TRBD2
CATSGRPSYNEQFF
TGTGCCACTAGCGGGAGGCCTTCCTACAATGAGCAGTTCTTC
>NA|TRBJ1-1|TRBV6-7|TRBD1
CASSPQGQGANTEAFF
TGTGCCAGCAGCCCTCAGGGGCAGGGGGCGAACACTGAAGCTTTCTTT
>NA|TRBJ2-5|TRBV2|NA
CASRGPGNQETQYF
TGTGCCAGTCGGGGGCCGGGGAACCAAGAGACCCAGTACTTC
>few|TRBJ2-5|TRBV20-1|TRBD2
CSARVPPGTSGRAFGETQYF
TGCAGTGCTAGAGTTCCTCCCGGGACTAGCGGGAGGGCCTTTGGTGAGACCCAGTACTTC
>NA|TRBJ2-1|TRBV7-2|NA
CASSLSDRNEQFF
TGTGCCAGCAGCTTAAGCGATCGCAATGAGCAGTTCTTC
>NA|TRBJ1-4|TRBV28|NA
CASEGRDNEKLFF
TGTGCCAGCGAGGGCAGGGATAATGAAAAACTGTTTTTT
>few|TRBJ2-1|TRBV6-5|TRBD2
CASRQTSGRRNEQFF
TGTGCCAGCAGACAGACTAGCGGGAGAAGGAATGAGCAGTTCTTC
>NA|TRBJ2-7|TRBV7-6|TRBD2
CASSPSTSGREQYF
TGTGCCAGCAGCCCCTCAACTAGCGGGAGGGAGCAGTACTTC
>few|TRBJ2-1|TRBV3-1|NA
CASSRDSSSYNEQFF
TGTGCCAGCAGCCGGGACTCAAGCTCCTACAATGAGCAGTTCTTC
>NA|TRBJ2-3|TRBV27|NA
CASARGRSTDTQYF
TGTGCCAGCGCGAGGGGCCGAAGCACAGATACGCAGTATTTT
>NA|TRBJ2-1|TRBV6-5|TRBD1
CASSYSRDRTNEQFF
TGTGCCAGCAGTTACTCCCGGGACAGGACCAATGAGCAGTTCTTC
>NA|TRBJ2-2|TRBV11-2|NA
CASSFIGSGELFF
TGTGCCAGCAGCTTCATAGGGTCCGGGGAGCTGTTTTTT
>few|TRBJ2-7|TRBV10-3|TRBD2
CAIGGRAPYEQYF
TGTGCCATCGGCGGGAGGGCACCCTACGAGCAGTACTTC
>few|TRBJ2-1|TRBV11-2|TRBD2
CASTVSSGSNYNEQFF
TGTGCCAGCACCGTGTCTAGCGGGAGTAACTACAATGAGCAGTTCTTC
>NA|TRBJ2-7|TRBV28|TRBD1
CASRRDRGFSYEQYF
TGTGCCAGCAGACGCGACAGGGGATTTTCCTACGAGCAGTACTTC
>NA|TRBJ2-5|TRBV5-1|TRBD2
CASSSTSGRAVETQYF
TGCGCCAGCAGCTCCACTAGCGGGAGGGCCGTAGAGACCCAGTACTTC
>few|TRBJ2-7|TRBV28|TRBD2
CASILAGGYRDEQYF
TGTGCCAGCATTCTAGCGGGAGGGTACCGGGACGAGCAGTACTTC
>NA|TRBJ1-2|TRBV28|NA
CASSGQYGYTF
TGTGCCAGCAGTGGGCAGTATGGCTACACCTTC
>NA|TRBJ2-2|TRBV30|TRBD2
CAWSASGANTGELFF
TGTGCCTGGAGTGCTAGCGGGGCTAACACCGGGGAGCTGTTTTTT
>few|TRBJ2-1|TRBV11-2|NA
CASSPMTRSEQFF
TGTGCCAGCAGCCCAATGACACGGTCCGAGCAGTTCTTC
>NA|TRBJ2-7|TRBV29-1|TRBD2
CSVDLGTSGAREQYF
TGCAGCGTTGACCTCGGGACTAGCGGGGCTAGGGAGCAGTACTTC
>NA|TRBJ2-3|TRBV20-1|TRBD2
CSATTEASGKKTTVDTQYF
TGCAGTGCCACCACGGAGGCTAGCGGCAAGAAAACGACCGTGGATACGCAGTATTTT
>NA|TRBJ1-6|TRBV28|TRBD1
CASTFSGTGSYNSPLHF
TGTGCCAGCACCTTCTCCGGGACAGGGTCCTATAATTCACCCCTCCACTTT
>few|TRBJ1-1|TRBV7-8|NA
CASSRPTEAFF
TGTGCCAGCAGCAGACCCACCGAAGCTTTCTTT
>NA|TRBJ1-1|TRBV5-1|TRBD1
CASSLTGTGATNTEAFF
TGCGCCAGCAGCTTAACTGGGACAGGGGCCACGAACACTGAAGCTTTCTTT
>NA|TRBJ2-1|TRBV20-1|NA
CSARGLTYNEQFF
TGCAGTGCTAGAGGTCTCACCTACAATGAGCAGTTCTTC
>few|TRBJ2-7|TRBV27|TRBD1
CASRNRGPLLEQYF
TGTGCCAGCCGAAACAGGGGTCCCCTCCTCGAGCAGTACTTC
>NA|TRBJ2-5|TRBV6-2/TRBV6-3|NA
CASRPFGQTKETQYF
TGTGCCAGCAGACCCTTCGGACAGACCAAAGAGACCCAGTACTTC
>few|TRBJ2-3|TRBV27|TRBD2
CASRSSGPGTDTQYF
TGTGCCAGCCGGTCTAGCGGGCCCGGCACAGATACGCAGTATTTT
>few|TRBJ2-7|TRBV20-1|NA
CSAREAYANHYEQYF
TGCAGTGCTAGAGAGGCGTACGCGAATCACTACGAGCAGTACTTC
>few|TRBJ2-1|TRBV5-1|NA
CASSFPQRSYNEQFF
TGCGCCAGCAGCTTCCCCCAGCGGAGCTACAATGAGCAGTTCTTC
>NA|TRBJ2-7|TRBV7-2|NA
CASSFASTYEQYF
TGTGCCAGCAGCTTTGCTAGCACCTACGAGCAGTACTTC
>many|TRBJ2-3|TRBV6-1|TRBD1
CASSLTGGTDTQYF
TGTGCCAGCAGCTTGACAGGGGGCACAGATACGCAGTATTTT
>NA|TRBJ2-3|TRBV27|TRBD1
CASSLTGGADTQYF
TGTGCCAGCAGTTTAACAGGGGGCGCAGATACGCAGTATTTT
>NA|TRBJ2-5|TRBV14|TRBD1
CASSLPRQGDIQETQYF
TGTGCCAGCAGCCTACCCAGACAGGGGGACATACAAGAGACCCAGTACTTC
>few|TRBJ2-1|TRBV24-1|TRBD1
CATSGQGFDNEQFF
TGTGCCACCAGTGGACAGGGGTTCGACAATGAGCAGTTCTTC
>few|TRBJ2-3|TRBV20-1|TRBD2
CSATTSGSFTDTQYF
TGCAGTGCAACTACTAGCGGGAGTTTCACAGATACGCAGTATTTT